These 17 T cell receptor beta chains share one sample of origin, sequenced in a study of blood T cell repertoires in COVID-19. Libraries were prepared by immunoSEQ multiplex PCR; TCRdb keeps only in-frame clonotypes and omits some of them. Of about 400,000 clones listed, over 75% are singletons. Sequencing used PBMCs or T cells enriched from blood (not recorded which). These receptor sequences come from a man aged 35 to 55 in a cohort exposed to, infected with or recovered from COVID-19 (not recorded which).

This clone has only one observation. The genes are TRBV21-1 and TRBJ2-3; TRBD2 is the table's D call and was not checked against the DNA. TRBV21-1 counts as a pseudogene. This CDR3 spans 15 amino acids. In nucleotides, the CDR3 is TGTGCCAGCAGCAGCGGGACGCCGAGCACAGATACGCAGTATTTT. Amino acids: CASSSGTPSTDTQYF.

The genes are TRBV2 and TRBJ2-7, with TRBD2 matching 8 bases. The J segment lost 3 bases and the V segment lost 6 bases, leaving 7 bases of the junction unmatched. The length of the CDR3 is 14 residues. The germline CDR1 and CDR2 sequences are SNHLY and FYNNEI. Written as DNA, the CDR3 is TGTGCCAGCAGAAGACTAGCGAAGAACTACGAGCAGTACTTC. Amino acids: CASRRLAKNYEQYF. Full variable domain (rest looked up from reference TRBV2 and TRBJ2-7): EPEVTQTPSHQVTQMGQEVILRCVPISNHLYFYWYRQILGQKVEFLVSFYNNEISEKSEIFDDQFSVERPDGSNFTLKIRSTKLEDSAMYFCASRRLAKNYEQYFGPGTRLTVT.

The rearrangement uses TRBV24-1 and TRBJ2-3, with D perhaps matching TRBD1 (5 bases). Trimming took 1 base from V and 1 from J, leaving 11 bases between them. Germline V CDR1 and CDR2: KGHDR, SFDVKD. The CDR3 consists of 16 residues. Here the CDR3 reads CATSDFGQGGTDTQYF. In DNA, the CDR3 is TGTGCCACCAGTGATTTTGGGCAGGGTGGCACAGATACGCAGTATTTT.

The chain joins TRBV28 to TRBJ1-2; TRBD1 aligns across 9 bases. With V trimmed by 6 bases and J by 4 bases, 6 bases remained unmatched. Germline CDR1 is MDHEN and CDR2 is SYDVKM. This CDR3 comprises 14 residues. The CDR3 nucleotides read TGTGCCAGCAGAACAGGGGGCGAGGGCTATGGCTACACCTTC. This codes for CASRTGGEGYGYTF.

The chain links TRBV19 to TRBJ1-1; D may be TRBD1 (6 bases). The CDR3 consists of 15 residues. V dropped 3 bases and J dropped 8 bases, with 19 bases sitting between them. Germline V CDR1 and CDR2: LNHDA, SQIVND (reference sequence). Written as DNA, the CDR3 is TGTGCCAGTAGTATGTCGACCCAGATACAGGGAGAAGCTTTCTTT. Translating it yields CASSMSTQIQGEAFF.

This chain joins TRBV28 and TRBJ2-5, with 10 nucleotides matching TRBD2. Germline trimming cut 4 bases from V and 1 base from J; bases unmatched to any gene: 3. Germline V gives CDR1 MDHEN, CDR2 SYDVKM. This CDR3 contains 15 residues. The CDR3 nucleotides read TGTGCCAGCAGTTCAAGCGGGAGGGCCCAAGAGACCCAGTACTTC. Protein: CASSSSGRAQETQYF.

The J gene is TRBJ2-5, the V gene TRBV21-1; the listed D gene, TRBD2, was not tested against the DNA. TRBV21-1 is flagged as a pseudogene. The CDR3 length is 18 residues. CDR3 amino acids: CASSKMGCGGGLKETQYF. The CDR3 bases are TGTGCCAGCAGCAAAATGGGGTGCGGGGGAGGTTTAAAAGAGACCCAGTACTTC.

This clone was detected once. The V call is TRBV11-2, the J call TRBJ2-7; 9 nucleotides align to TRBD1. V trimming: 4 bases; J trimming: 3 bases; junction bases outside the gene matches: 7. This CDR3 contains 15 residues. CDR1 and CDR2 (germline): SGHAT, FQNNGV. The CDR3 here is CASSSGTGLVYEQYF. CDR3 coding DNA: TGTGCCAGCAGCTCCGGGACAGGGCTTGTCTACGAGCAGTACTTC.

The J gene is TRBJ1-6, the V gene TRBV11-2; D perhaps matches TRBD1 (6 bases). This CDR3 spans 14 amino acids. The ends were cut back, 4 bases at V and 4 bases at J, with 8 bases in the middle. The germline CDR1 and CDR2 sequences are SGHAT and FQNNGV. The CDR3 bases are TGTGCCAGCAGCTCACAGGGTTATAATTCACCCCTCCACTTT. Translation gives CASSSQGYNSPLHF.

The V and J genes are TRBV3-1 (or the pseudogene TRBV3-2) and TRBJ2-1, with D tentatively TRBD2 (6 bases). V lost 1 base to trimming and J lost 2 bases, with 9 bases between them. The germline V gene has CDR1 LGHDT and CDR2 YNNKEL (reference sequence). The CDR3 spans 15 residues. The CDR3 region is CASSQGGGTYNEQFF. CDR3 DNA: TGTGCCAGCAGCCAAGGGGGAGGAACCTACAATGAGCAGTTCTTC.

This chain links TRBV6-1 with TRBJ1-3; D gene ambiguous. This CDR3 region has 15 residues. V lost 0 bases, J lost 0 bases, and 6 bases lay in between. CDR1 and CDR2 (germline): MNHNS, SASEGT. The CDR3 coding sequence is TGTGCCAGCAGTGAAGCGGGCAGCTCTGGAAACACCATATATTTT. Protein product: CASSEAGSSGNTIYF.

This chain links TRBV12-3 or TRBV12-4 with TRBJ1-5; D might be TRBD1 (6 bases). The CDR3 totals 12 residues. Between the trimmed V and J ends, which lost 8 bases and 6 bases, there was a span of 11 bases. In DNA form, the CDR3 reads TGTGCCAGCGGGGGCTTGGGTCAGCCCCAGCATTTT. Its translation: CASGGLGQPQHF.

This chain joins TRBV29-1 and TRBJ1-2; tentatively, D is TRBD1 (6 bases). The V gene lost 6 bases and the J gene lost 5 bases, with 16 bases spanning the gap. CDR1 and CDR2 (germline): SQVTM, ANQGSEA. The CDR3 loop spans 13 amino acids. The DNA for the CDR3 is TGCAGCGTGGATACAGGGCCCTCTTATGGCTACACCTTC. Its translation is CSVDTGPSYGYTF.

CDR3 amino acids: CASSEGQGGASNEKLFF. The CDR3 nucleotides are TGTGCCAGCAGTGAAGGACAGGGAGGTGCATCTAATGAAAAACTGTTTTTT. J is TRBJ1-4 and V is TRBV6-1; 7 nucleotides line up with TRBD1. The CDR3 runs to 17 residues. With V trimmed by 1 base and J by 3 bases, 8 bases remained unmatched. Per germline, CDR1 MNHNS and CDR2 SASEGT.

The V call is TRBV20-1, the J call TRBJ2-7; D possibly corresponds to TRBD1 (5 bases). The CDR3 covers 11 residues. V lost 5 bases and J 3 bases, leaving 8 bases between the germline ends. Germline V gives CDR1 DFQATT, CDR2 SNEGSKA (reference sequence). The CDR3 DNA reads as TGCAGTGCTCCACAGGTCTACGAGCAGTACTTC. Its translation: CSAPQVYEQYF.

This clone was seen only a few times. This rearrangement joins TRBV18 to TRBJ2-2; TRBD2 is a possible D gene (5 bases). The CDR3 spans 15 residues. Germline V gene lookup returns CDR1 KGHSH and CDR2 LQKENI. V lost 3 bases and J lost 4, with 12 bases in between. The CDR3 protein is CASSPFERSTGELFF. CDR3 nucleotide sequence: TGTGCCAGCTCACCCTTCGAGCGGTCCACCGGGGAGCTGTTTTTT.

V usage is TRBV7-6 and J usage is TRBJ2-2, with D possibly being TRBD2 (6 bases). Germline values: CDR1 SGHVS, CDR2 FNYEAQ. Trimming removed 5 bases at V and 6 bases at J, with 16 bases between. The CDR3 covers 15 residues. The CDR3 here is CASSTPGGTSGELFF. CDR3 coding DNA: TGTGCCAGCAGCACCCCCGGGGGTACGTCCGGGGAGCTGTTTTTT.